Shown below are 4 T cell receptor beta chains from a single sample sequenced in a study of control samples from healthy donors and cancer patients. Data came from immunoSEQ multiplex PCR; TCRdb stores just in-frame clones and leaves some out. This table holds about 53,000 clones, approximately 90% found once. What was sequenced was PBMCs. All receptors come from a man between 60 and 75 years old with head and neck cancer.

The chain is built from TRBV24-1 and TRBJ2-1, with 12 bases aligning to TRBD1. CDR1 KGHDR and CDR2 SFDVKD come from the germline V gene. CDR3 length equals 17 residues. V lost 0 bases, J lost 8 bases, and 7 bases stayed unmatched. Here the CDR3 DNA reads TGTGCCACCAGTGATTTGCCGGGACAGGGGGCTTTCCATGAGCAGTTCTTC. Translation: CATSDLPGQGAFHEQFF.

The chain recombines TRBV6-1 with TRBJ1-6; D is ambiguous. CDR3 length equals 13 residues. CDR1 MNHNS and CDR2 SASEGT come from the germline V gene. The V end lost 2 bases, the J end lost 7 bases, and 6 bases lay between the germline ends. The CDR3: CASSEKENSPLHF. As DNA, the CDR3 is TGTGCCAGCAGTGAAAAGGAGAATTCACCCCTCCACTTT.

This chain uses TRBV2 with TRBJ1-4; maybe TRBD1 (6 bases). This CDR3 has 16 residues. Germline CDR1 SNHLY, CDR2 FYNNEI. Trimming stripped 4 bases from V and 4 bases from J, with 16 bases between. Here the CDR3 DNA reads TGTGCCAGCAGTGTTTACTCCGGGACAATTAATGAAAAACTGTTTTTT. Encoded protein: CASSVYSGTINEKLFF.

This rearrangement joins TRBV2 to TRBJ1-5; D unresolved. Germline V lookup: CDR1 SNHLY, CDR2 FYNNEI. V was clipped by 4 bases and J by 2 bases, with 6 bases between them. The CDR3 is 13 amino acids. DNA of the CDR3: TGTGCCAGCAGTGGGGGTGGCAATCAGCCCCAGCATTTT. This sequence encodes CASSGGGNQPQHF.